This passage covers 5 T cell receptor beta chains from one sample sequenced in a study of blood T cell repertoires in COVID-19. Assay used: immunoSEQ multiplex PCR; TCRdb lists only in-frame clones, some missing. Altogether 120,000 or so clones are present, around 90% being singletons, with the ten largest covering roughly 4.5%. The material sequenced was peripheral blood. These receptors all stem from a man aged 60 to 75 with COVID-19, enrolled during active disease.

V gene TRBV11-2 combines with J gene TRBJ1-2; D not certain. The CDR3 sequence is 13 residues long. The ends were cut back, 0 bases at V and 8 bases at J, with 10 bases in the middle. CDR1 SGHAT and CDR2 FQNNGV come from the germline V gene. CDR3 loop: CASSLDGTGGYTF. The CDR3 DNA follows: TGTGCCAGCAGCTTAGATGGCACGGGGGGCTACACCTTC.

The genes are TRBV19 and TRBJ2-5, with TRBD1 as a possible D gene (6 bases). The germline V and J ends were trimmed by 4 bases and 4 bases, with 13 bases remaining between them. Germline CDR1 LNHDA, CDR2 SQIVND (reference sequence). This CDR3 region has 14 residues. The CDR3 DNA reads as TGTGCCAGTAGTAATTCTCCCAGGGGAGAGACCCAGTACTTC. It encodes CASSNSPRGETQYF.

V gene TRBV27 combines with J gene TRBJ1-1; weak D call: TRBD1 (5 bases). The ends were cut back, 8 bases at V and 5 bases at J, with 18 bases in the middle. The CDR3 runs 14 residues. Germline CDR1 and CDR2: MNHEY and SMNVEV (reference sequence). The CDR3: CASGAGGLGTEAFF. DNA for the CDR3: TGTGCCAGCGGGGCGGGAGGTCTGGGTACTGAAGCTTTCTTT.

The J gene is TRBJ1-1, the V gene TRBV12-3 or TRBV12-4; 7 positions agree with TRBD1. The CDR3 is 13 amino acids. Trimming removed 8 bases from V and 10 bases from J; junction bases left unmatched: 13. The CDR3 loop reads CASAGTVTKTAFF. The CDR3 DNA follows: TGTGCCAGCGCCGGGACAGTTACTAAGACAGCTTTCTTT.

The gene calls are TRBV3-1 (or the pseudogene TRBV3-2) and TRBJ2-3; 9 bases fit TRBD2. CDR3 size: 16 residues. CDR1 is LGHDT and CDR2 is YNNKEL in the germline V gene (reference sequence). The junction had 16 bases not matched to a gene; V was cut back by 7 bases and J by 8 bases. The CDR3 DNA reads as TGTGCCAGCACCGACGCGGGGGGGACCACACCCTTTACGCAGTATTTT. This translates into CASTDAGGTTPFTQYF.